The entry that follows covers one TCR beta chain sequence. The antigen remains unidentified. The CDR3 spans 15 residues. The V gene's germline CDR1 is SGHTA and CDR2 FQGNSA. Trimming removed 5 bases from V and 10 bases from J, with 21 bases in between. TCRdb's copy holds only in-frame clones and misses some; the assay was immunoSEQ multiplex PCR. Among about 190,000 clones listed, about 87% were seen once. These data originate in a study of T cell responses to AZD1222 COVID-19 vaccine. Whole-study results and caveats: Seropositive at baseline were only a handful of AZD1222 recipients. Following two doses of AZD1222, Spike-specific TCR breadth and depth rose. Samples come after the peak T cell response, not at day 14. Within unmutated variant regions lay the reported targets of nearly half of spike-specific TCRs.

J is TRBJ1-5 and V is TRBV7-2; unclear D gene. The TCR sequence derives from an adult in good health. Sequencing used peripheral blood, obtained on day 0 of MenACWY control vaccination. This CDR3 reads CASSPNQADLRPQHF. In nucleotides, the CDR3 is TGTGCCAGCAGCCCCAACCAGGCGGACCTTCGACCCCAGCATTTT.